This T cell receptor beta chain was found in a study of shared clonotypes between healthy human individuals (TCRdb year 2020). About the full investigation: The cohort comprised two women and a few men aged 18 to 49 years. For each donor, three plates each were used for CD4 naive and CD4 memory, two plates were used for CD8 naive, and one plate was used for CD8 memory. The study deeply sequenced blood TCR repertoires of 5 or 6 healthy adults to estimate repertoire size and the extent of clonotype sharing between individuals. Different laboratories and diverse techniques were used to prepare libraries and sequence TCR repertoires, to increase sequencing depth and limit assay-specific biases. Each donor's leukapheresis produced roughly between about 0.85 and 10 billion PBMCs.

Trimming at the junction amounts to 5 bases on V and 0 bases on J, and the germline ends lie 17 bases apart. Via the germline V gene (reference sequence), CDR1 is MNHEY and CDR2 SMNVEV. From the cysteine through the phenylalanine, the CDR3 covers 16 amino acids. Solely the CDR3 DNA is kept, with 48 bases framed from the first base. For this clone: Its antigen is still unknown. Qualities for individual bases were not recorded, and no much larger clone is one base off.

TCR CDR3 regions were amplified from genomic DNA by multiplex PCR using the deep immunoSEQ assay. Extracted genomic DNA from each cell subset was distributed evenly across all wells of several immunoSEQ 96-well plates, and each plate was treated as a replicate. For sorted subsets, approximately 210 ng of genomic DNA, equivalent to around 29,000 T cell genomes, went into each replicate PCR. Purified libraries were quantified with a Qubit 3.0 fluorometer, sized on a Bioanalyzer 2100, and re-quantified with the KAPA Library Quantification kit. Every immunoSEQ 96-well plate was sequenced on a separate single-read 150-cycle Illumina NextSeq 550 flow cell. On the study's bioinformatics: Because the immunoSEQ output held only junctional sequences and lacked quality scores, the filtering could not match the filtering applied to full-length reads. Sequences were annotated with PyIR, a Python wrapper for IgBLAST v1.9, and V/J genes and CDR3 were assigned using IMGT germline references. Any read was removed if the V/J assignment was weak (E-value above 1e-6), the CDR3 was missing, or the read contained stop codons, out-of-frame junctions, or ambiguous translated residues. V3J clonotypes were defined by identical inferred V gene, J gene, and CDR3 amino acid sequence. Percentage overlap between repertoires was calculated by dividing the number of shared unique clonotypes by the size of the smaller repertoire. Repertoire richness was assessed with RTK rarefaction, the Chao1 estimator, and Recon v2.1 estimates of unobserved clonotypes. OLGA was used to compute generation probabilities for all TCRbeta clonotypes that the gDNA method yielded from a handful of donors. TCRdb provides this immuneACCESS table in a form limited to in-frame rearrangements. Some clones are lacking; in checked studies, under half of them reflect an unresolved V gene, and why the rest are absent is not known. The V and J calls and the clone size are those of that table, but D and trimming were determined from the DNA. The sample data list about 2.1 million clones, and about 94% of these were observed just once. The ten largest make up about 1.7% of the sample.

For the CD8 naive samples, CD45RO-negative cells were positively selected for CCR7, yielding a CD45RA+CCR7+ population from which TemRA cells were excluded. The donors were healthy, HIV-negative adults who had no recently reported acute infections or vaccinations. Every donor was a Caucasian adult residing in Nashville, Tennessee, USA. After blood collection by leukapheresis, PBMCs were isolated using Ficoll-Histopaque density gradient centrifugation and then cryopreserved in the vapor phase of liquid nitrogen. Purity and quantity of every magnetically sorted T cell population were checked by analytical flow cytometry. Genomic DNA was isolated from every sorted fraction and measured by UV absorbance on a Nanodrop 2000c. Study-wide conclusions, independent of this receptor: The genetic and exposure-history diversity represented was limited by the small number of donors. Naive subsets generally had larger estimated clonotype richness than memory subsets. Rarefaction of sorted-subset datasets indicated incomplete sequencing despite the large sequencing depth. Across a handful of donors, 5% to 6% of naive CD4, around 3.3% of naive CD8, around 2.1% of memory CD4, and 0.4% to 0.45% of memory CD8 clonotypes were shared. Sampling was limited to blood, and TCR repertoires in tissue likely differ from TCR repertoires in blood. Compared with non-shared clonotypes, clonotypes shared by all four sorted-subset donors had higher generation probabilities. Based on pairwise subsampling, the degree of clonotype sharing among donors was expected to be affected by sequencing depth.

Material for sequencing was naive CD8+ T cells from PBMCs. The sample's cell subset or site, from its label and the paper: CD45RA+CCR7+. This clonotype originated in a man aged 18 to 30 in good health. Some clones in this sample may be carry-over from other donors' samples. The sequence links TRBV27 to TRBJ2-7, and TRBD1 may be the D gene, going by 5 matching bases. The DNA sequence is given as TGTGCCAGCAGTCTCAGGACAACCCAAACCTCCTACGAGCAGTACTTC. Its translation is CASSLRTTQTSYEQYF.